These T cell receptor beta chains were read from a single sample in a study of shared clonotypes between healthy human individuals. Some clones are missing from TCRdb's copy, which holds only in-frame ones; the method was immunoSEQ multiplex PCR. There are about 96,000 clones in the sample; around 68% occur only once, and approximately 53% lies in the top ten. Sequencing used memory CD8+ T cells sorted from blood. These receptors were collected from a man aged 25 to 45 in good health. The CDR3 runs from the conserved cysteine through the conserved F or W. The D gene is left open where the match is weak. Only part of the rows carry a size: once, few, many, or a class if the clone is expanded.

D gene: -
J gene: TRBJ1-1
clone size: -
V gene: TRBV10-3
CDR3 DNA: TGTGCCATCAGTGAGGGGAGGGGGAGCACTGAAGCTTTCTTT
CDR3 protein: CAISEGRGSTEAFF

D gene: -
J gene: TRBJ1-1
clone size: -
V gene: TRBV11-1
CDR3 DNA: TGTGCCAGCAGCTTCACTGAAGCTTTCTTT
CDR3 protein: CASSFTEAFF

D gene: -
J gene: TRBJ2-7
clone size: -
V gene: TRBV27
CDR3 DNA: TGTGCCAGCAGTTTATATGGCGAGCTCTACGAGCAGTACTTC
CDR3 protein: CASSLYGELYEQYF

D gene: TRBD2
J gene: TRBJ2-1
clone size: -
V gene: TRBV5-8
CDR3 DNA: TGTGCCAGCAGCCCTGGGACTAGCGCGTACAATGAGCAGTTCTTC
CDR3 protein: CASSPGTSAYNEQFF

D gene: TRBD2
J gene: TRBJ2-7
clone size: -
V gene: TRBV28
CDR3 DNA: TGTGCCAGCAGTTTAACGGCGGGAGGTGGGAGTTACGAGCAGTACTTC
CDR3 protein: CASSLTAGGGSYEQYF

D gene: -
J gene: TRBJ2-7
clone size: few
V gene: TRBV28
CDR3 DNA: TGTGCCAGCACCTTTTTCCGTGACAGCAGCTACGAGCAGTACTTC
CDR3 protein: CASTFFRDSSYEQYF

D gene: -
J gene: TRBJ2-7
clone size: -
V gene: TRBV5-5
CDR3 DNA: TGTGCCAGCAGCGGGATGACATACGAGCAGTACTTC
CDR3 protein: CASSGMTYEQYF

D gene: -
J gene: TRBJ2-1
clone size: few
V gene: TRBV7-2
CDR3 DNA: TGTGCCAGCAGCTTATTTAACAATGAGCAGTTCTTC
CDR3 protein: CASSLFNNEQFF

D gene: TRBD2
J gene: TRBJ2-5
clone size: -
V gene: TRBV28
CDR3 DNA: TGTGCCAGCAGTCTGACTAGCGGATACGAAGAGACCCAGTACTTC
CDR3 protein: CASSLTSGYEETQYF

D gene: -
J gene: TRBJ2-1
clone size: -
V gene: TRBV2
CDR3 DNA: TGTGCCTCGTCCCACGTGGATGAGCAGTTCTTC
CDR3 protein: CASSHVDEQFF

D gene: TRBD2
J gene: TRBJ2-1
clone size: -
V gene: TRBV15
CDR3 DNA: TGTGCCACCAGCTTAACTAGCGACTCCTACAATGAGCAGTTCTTC
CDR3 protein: CATSLTSDSYNEQFF

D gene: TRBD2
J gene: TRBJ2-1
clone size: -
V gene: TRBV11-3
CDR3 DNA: TGTGCCAGCAGCCGAGACGGACTAGTCAGCAATGAGCAGTTCTTC
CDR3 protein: CASSRDGLVSNEQFF

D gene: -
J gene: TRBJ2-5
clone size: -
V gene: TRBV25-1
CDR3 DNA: TGTGCCAGCAGTGCCCCGATGGGGACACAAGAGACCCAGTACTTC
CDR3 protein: CASSAPMGTQETQYF

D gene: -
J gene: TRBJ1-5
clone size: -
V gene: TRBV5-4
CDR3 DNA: TGTGCCAGCAGCCCTGGGCCCGGCGGCAATCAGCCCCAGCATTTT
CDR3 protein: CASSPGPGGNQPQHF

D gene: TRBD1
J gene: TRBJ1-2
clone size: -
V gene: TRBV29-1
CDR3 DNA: TGCAGCGTTGATCCGACAGGGGGCCACTATGGCTACACCTTC
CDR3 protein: CSVDPTGGHYGYTF

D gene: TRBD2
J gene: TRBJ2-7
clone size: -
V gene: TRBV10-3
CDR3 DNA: TGTGCCATCAGTGAGTCAGGACTAGCGGGCCTTTTCTCCTACGAGCAGTACTTC
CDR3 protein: CAISESGLAGLFSYEQYF

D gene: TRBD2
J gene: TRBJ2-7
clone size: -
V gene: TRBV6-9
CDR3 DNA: TGTGCCAGTTCGGGGGGGAGCTCCTACGAGCAGTACTTC
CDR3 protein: CASSGGSSYEQYF

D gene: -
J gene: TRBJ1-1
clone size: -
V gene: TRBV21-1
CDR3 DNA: TGTGCCAGCAGTCAGGGCAGGGGGCTTCCTGAAGCTTTCTTT
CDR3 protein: CASSQGRGLPEAFF

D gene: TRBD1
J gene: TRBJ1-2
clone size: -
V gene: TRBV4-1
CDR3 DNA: TGCGCCAGCAGCCGAACGACAGGGGGAGGCTATGGCTACACCTTC
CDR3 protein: CASSRTTGGGYGYTF

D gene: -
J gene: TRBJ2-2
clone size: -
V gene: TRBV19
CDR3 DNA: TGTGCCAGTGGGGTGACGGCCGGGGAGCTGTTTTTT
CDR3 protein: CASGVTAGELFF

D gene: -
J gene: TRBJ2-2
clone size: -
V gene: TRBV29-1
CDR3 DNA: TGCAGCGTTCGAAAGGGGACCATGAACACCGGGGAGCTGTTTTTT
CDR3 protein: CSVRKGTMNTGELFF

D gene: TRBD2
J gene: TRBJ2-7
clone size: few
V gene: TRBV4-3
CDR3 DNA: TGCGCCAGCAGCCAAGTTACAATCCCGGGACTAGCGGGAAGGGAGCAGTACTTC
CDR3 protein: CASSQVTIPGLAGREQYF

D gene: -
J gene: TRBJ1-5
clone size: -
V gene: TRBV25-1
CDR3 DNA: TGTGCCAGCAGTGATTCTACGGAGAGCCATCAGCCCCAGCATTTT
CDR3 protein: CASSDSTESHQPQHF

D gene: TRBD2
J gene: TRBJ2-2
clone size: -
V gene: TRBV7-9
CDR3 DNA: TGTGCCAGCCCGGGACTAGCGGGCCAGGGGGTAGAGCTGTTTTTT
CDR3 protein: CASPGLAGQGVELFF

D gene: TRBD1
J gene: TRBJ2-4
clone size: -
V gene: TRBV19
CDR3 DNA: TGTGCCAGTAGTTTGGGACAGGGGGCGATAAACATTCAGTACTTC
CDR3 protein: CASSLGQGAINIQYF

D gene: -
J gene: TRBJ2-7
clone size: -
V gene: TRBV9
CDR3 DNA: TGTGCCAGCAGCGCCGGTTCTAGCTACGAGCAGTACTTC
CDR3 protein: CASSAGSSYEQYF

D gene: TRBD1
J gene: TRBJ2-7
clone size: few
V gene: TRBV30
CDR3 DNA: TGTGCCTGGGGGACAGGGGGATTTCACGAGCAGTACTTC
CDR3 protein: CAWGTGGFHEQYF

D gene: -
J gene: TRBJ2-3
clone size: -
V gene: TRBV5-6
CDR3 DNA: TGTGCCAGCAGCTGGGACCCGACGGTCTTCAACACAGATACGCAGTATTTT
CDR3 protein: CASSWDPTVFNTDTQYF

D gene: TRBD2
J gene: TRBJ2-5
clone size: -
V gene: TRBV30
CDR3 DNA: TGTGCCTGCGGACTAGCGGGAGGGTTGGAGACCCAGTACTTC
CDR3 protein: CACGLAGGLETQYF

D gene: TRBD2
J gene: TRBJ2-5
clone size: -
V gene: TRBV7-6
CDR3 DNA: TGTGCCAGCACCACCAAAATAGCGGGAGGGATTCAAGAGACCCAGTACTTC
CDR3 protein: CASTTKIAGGIQETQYF

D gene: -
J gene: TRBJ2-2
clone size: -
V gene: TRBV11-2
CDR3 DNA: TGTGCCAGCAGCTTAGGGTCTCTAGCGAAAAGGAACACCGGGGAGCTGTTTTTT
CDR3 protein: CASSLGSLAKRNTGELFF

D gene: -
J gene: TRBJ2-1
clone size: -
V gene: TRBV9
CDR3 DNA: TGTGCCAGCAGCGCGATCCCGGGGCTCTCCGGCCCCTACAATGAGCAGTTCTTC
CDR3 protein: CASSAIPGLSGPYNEQFF

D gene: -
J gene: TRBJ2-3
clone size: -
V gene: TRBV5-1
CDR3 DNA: TGCGCCAGCAGCGGGGGTAGGTTAACAGATACGCAGTATTTT
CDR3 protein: CASSGGRLTDTQYF

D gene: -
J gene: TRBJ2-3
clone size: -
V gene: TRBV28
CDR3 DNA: TGTGCCAGCCTGCGGGACGCCGGCGCTACGCAGTATTTT
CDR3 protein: CASLRDAGATQYF

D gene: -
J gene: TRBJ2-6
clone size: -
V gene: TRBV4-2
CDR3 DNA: TGTGCCAGCAGCATGTGCATCAAAGGTTACAGTCGGGCCAACGTCCTGACTTTC
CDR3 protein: CASSMCIKGYSRANVLTF

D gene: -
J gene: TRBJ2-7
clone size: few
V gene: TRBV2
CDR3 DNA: TGTGCCAGCAGTGACGAGATAAGAAGATACGAGCAGTACTTC
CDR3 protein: CASSDEIRRYEQYF

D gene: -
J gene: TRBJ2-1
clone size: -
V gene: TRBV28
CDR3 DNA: TGTGCCAGCAGCTTAAACGGGTCTCCGGTCTACAATGAGCAGTTCTTC
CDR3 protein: CASSLNGSPVYNEQFF

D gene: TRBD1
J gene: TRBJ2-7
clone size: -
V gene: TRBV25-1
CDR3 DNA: TGTGCCAGCAGTGACGGACAGGGGAGGCGCGAGCAGTACTTC
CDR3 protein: CASSDGQGRREQYF

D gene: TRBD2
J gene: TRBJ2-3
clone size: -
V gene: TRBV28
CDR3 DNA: TGTGCCAGCAGTTTCCCCGGACTAGCGGGAGTGTCAGATACGCAGTATTTT
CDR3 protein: CASSFPGLAGVSDTQYF

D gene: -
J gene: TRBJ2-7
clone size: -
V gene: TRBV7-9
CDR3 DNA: TGTGCCGGCCAACCAGACAGTACCTACGAGCAGTACTTC
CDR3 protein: CAGQPDSTYEQYF

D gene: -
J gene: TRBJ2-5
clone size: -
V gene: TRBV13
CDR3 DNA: TGTGCCAGCAGCTTAGGACAGGGATTGGGGACCCAGTACTTC
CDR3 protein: CASSLGQGLGTQYF

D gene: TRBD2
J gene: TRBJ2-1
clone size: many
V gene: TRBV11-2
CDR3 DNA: TGTGCCAGCATAGGACTAGCGGGTTACAATGAGCAGTTCTTC
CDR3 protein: CASIGLAGYNEQFF

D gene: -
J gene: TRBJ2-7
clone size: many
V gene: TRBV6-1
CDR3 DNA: TGTGCCAGCAGTGAAGCGATTTCGGGCAGCTACGAGCAGTACTTC
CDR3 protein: CASSEAISGSYEQYF

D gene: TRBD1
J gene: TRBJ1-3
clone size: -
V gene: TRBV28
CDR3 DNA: TGTGCCAGCAGTCCAGGGGGAACTGGAAACACCATATATTTT
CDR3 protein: CASSPGGTGNTIYF

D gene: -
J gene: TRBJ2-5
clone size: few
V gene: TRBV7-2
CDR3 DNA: TGTGCCAGCAGCTCTGGGCCCGAGGGCGCCCAGTACTTC
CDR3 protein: CASSSGPEGAQYF

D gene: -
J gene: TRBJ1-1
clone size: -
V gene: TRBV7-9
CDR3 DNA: TGTGCCAGCACCCCGCCGGGGACAATGAACACTGAAGCTTTCTTT
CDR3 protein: CASTPPGTMNTEAFF

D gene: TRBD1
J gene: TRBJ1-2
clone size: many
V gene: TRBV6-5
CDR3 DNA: TGTGCCAGCAGCACACAGGGGGGGAATGGCTACACCTTC
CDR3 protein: CASSTQGGNGYTF

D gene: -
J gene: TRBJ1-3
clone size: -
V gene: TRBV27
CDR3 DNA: TGTGCCAGCAGACTGAGCTCTGGAAACACCATATATTTT
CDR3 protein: CASRLSSGNTIYF

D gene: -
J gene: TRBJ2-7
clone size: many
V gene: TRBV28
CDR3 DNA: TGTGCCAGCAGTTTAGGGATCACGGCCGAGCAGTACTTC
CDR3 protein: CASSLGITAEQYF

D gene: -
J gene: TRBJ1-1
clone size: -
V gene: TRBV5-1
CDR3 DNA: TGCGCCAGCAGCTCCACCCTTTCTGAAGCTTTCTTT
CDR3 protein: CASSSTLSEAFF

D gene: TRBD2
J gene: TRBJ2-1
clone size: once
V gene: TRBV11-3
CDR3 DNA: TGTGCCAGCAGTAGACCGGGACTAGCGGGAATAAATGAGCAGTTCTTC
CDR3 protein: CASSRPGLAGINEQFF